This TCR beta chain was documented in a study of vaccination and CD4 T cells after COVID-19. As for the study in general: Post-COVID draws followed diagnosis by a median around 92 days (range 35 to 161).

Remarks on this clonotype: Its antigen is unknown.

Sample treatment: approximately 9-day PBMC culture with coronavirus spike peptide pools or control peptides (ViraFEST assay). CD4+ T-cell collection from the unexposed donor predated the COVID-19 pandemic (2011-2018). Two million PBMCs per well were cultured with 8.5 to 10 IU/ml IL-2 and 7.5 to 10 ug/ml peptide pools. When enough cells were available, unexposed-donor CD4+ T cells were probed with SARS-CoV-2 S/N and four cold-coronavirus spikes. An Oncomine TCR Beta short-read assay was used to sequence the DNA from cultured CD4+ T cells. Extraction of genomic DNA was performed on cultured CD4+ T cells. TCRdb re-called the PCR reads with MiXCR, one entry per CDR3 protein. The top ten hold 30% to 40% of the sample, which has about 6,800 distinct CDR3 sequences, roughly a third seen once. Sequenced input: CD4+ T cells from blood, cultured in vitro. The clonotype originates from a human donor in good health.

CDR3 amino acids: CASSLGADYGYTF. DNA of the CDR3: TGTGCCAGCAGCTTAGGGGCCGATTATGGCTACACCTTC. This sequence joins TRBV7-9 and TRBJ1-2, with D unclear. Trimming shortened V by 1 base and J by 5 bases, and 8 bases separated the two germline ends. The CDR3 is made up of 13 amino acids. Germline loops: CDR1 SEHNR, CDR2 FQNEAQ (reference sequence).